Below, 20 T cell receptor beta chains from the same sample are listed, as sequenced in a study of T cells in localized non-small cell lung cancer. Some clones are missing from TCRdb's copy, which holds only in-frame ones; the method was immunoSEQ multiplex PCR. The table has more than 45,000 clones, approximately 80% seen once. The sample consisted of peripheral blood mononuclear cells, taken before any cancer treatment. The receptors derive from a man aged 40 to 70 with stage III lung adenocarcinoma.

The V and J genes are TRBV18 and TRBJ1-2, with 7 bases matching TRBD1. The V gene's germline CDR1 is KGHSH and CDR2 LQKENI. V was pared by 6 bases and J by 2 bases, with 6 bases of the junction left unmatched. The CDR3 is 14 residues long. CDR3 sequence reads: CASSPGTDNYGYTF. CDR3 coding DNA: TGTGCCAGCTCGCCCGGGACAGACAACTATGGCTACACCTTC. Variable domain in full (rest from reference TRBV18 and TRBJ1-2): NAGVMQNPRHLVRRRGQEARLRCSPMKGHSHVYWYRQLPEEGLKFMVYLQKENIIDESGMPKERFSAEFPKEGPSILRIQQVVRGDSAAYFCASSPGTDNYGYTFGSGTRLTVV.

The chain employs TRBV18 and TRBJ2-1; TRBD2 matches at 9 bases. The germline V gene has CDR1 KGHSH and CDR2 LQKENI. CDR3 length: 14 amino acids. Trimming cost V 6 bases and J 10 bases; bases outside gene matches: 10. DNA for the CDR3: TGTGCCAGCTCCCAACCCGCGGGAGGGGGGGAGCAGTTCTTC. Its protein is CASSQPAGGGEQFF.

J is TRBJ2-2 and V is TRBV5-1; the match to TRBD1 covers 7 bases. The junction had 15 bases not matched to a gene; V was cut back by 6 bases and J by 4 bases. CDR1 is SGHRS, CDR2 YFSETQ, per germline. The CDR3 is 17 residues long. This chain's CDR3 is CASTFGQARSITGELFF. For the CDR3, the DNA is TGCGCCAGCACCTTTGGACAGGCGAGGTCAATCACCGGGGAGCTGTTTTTT.

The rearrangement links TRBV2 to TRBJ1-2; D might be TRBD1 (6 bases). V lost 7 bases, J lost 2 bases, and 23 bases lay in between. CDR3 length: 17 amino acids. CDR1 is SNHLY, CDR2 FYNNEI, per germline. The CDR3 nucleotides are TGTGCCAGCAAAAAAAACTGGGACAACGCCCCGAACTATGGCTACACCTTC. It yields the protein CASKKNWDNAPNYGYTF. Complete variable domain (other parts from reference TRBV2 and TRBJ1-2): EPEVTQTPSHQVTQMGQEVILRCVPISNHLYFYWYRQILGQKVEFLVSFYNNEISEKSEIFDDQFSVERPDGSNFTLKIRSTKLEDSAMYFCASKKNWDNAPNYGYTFGSGTRLTVV.

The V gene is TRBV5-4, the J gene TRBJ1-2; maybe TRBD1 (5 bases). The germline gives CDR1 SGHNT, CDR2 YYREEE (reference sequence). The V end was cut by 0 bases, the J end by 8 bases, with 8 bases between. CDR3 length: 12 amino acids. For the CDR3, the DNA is TGTGCCAGCAGCTTGGCAGGGAAGGGCTACACCTTC. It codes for CASSLAGKGYTF. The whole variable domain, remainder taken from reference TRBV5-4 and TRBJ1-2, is ETGVTQSPTHLIKTRGQQVTLRCSSQSGHNTVSWYQQALGQGPQFIFQYYREEENGRGNFPPRFSGLQFPNYSSELNVNALELDDSALYLCASSLAGKGYTFGSGTRLTVV.

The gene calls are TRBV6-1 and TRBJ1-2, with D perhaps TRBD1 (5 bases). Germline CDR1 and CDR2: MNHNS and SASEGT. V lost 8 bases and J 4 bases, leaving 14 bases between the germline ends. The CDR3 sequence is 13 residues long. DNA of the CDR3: TGTGCCAGCGGGGACTCAGCAGGCTATGGCTACACCTTC. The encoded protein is CASGDSAGYGYTF.

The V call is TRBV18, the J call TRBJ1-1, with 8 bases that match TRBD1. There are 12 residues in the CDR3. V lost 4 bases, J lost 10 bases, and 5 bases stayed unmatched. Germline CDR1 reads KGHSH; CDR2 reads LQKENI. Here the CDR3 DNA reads TGTGCCAGCTCACAGACAGGGGCAGGAGCTTTCTTT. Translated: CASSQTGAGAFF. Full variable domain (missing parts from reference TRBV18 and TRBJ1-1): NAGVMQNPRHLVRRRGQEARLRCSPMKGHSHVYWYRQLPEEGLKFMVYLQKENIIDESGMPKERFSAEFPKEGPSILRIQQVVRGDSAAYFCASSQTGAGAFFGQGTRLTVV.

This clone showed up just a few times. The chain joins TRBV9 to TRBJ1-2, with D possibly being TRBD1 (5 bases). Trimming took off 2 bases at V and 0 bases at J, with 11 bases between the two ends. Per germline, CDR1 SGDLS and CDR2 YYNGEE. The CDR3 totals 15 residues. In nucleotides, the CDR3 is TGTGCCAGCAGCGTCGGGGGGAGGACTAACTATGGCTACACCTTC. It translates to CASSVGGRTNYGYTF. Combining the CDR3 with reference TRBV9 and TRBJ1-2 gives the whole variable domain DSGVTQTPKHLITATGQRVTLRCSPRSGDLSVYWYQQSLDQGLQFLIQYYNGEERAKGNILERFSAQQFPDLHSELNLSSLELGDSALYFCASSVGGRTNYGYTFGSGTRLTVV.

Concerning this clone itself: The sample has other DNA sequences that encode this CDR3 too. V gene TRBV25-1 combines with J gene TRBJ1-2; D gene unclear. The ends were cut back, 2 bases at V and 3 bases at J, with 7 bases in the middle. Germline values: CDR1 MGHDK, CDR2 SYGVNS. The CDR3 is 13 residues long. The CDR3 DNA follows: TGTGCCAGCAGTGAACGGGGTTACTATGGCTACACCTTC. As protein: CASSERGYYGYTF.

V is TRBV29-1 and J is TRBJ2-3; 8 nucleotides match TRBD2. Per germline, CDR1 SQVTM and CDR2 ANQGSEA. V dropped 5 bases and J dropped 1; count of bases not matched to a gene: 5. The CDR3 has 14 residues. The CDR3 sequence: CSVSLAGRTDTQYF. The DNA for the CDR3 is TGCAGCGTTTCCCTAGCGGGTCGCACAGATACGCAGTATTTT.

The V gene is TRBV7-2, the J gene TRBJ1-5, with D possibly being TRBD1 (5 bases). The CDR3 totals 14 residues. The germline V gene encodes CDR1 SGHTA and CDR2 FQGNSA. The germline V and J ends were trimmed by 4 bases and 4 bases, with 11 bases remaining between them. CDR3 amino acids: CASSSQASNQPQHF. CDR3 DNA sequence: TGTGCCAGCAGCTCACAGGCGAGTAATCAGCCCCAGCATTTT.

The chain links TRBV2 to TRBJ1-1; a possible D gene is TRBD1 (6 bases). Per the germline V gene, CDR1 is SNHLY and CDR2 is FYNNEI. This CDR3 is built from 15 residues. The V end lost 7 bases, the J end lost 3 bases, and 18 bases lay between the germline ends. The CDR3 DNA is TGTGCCAGCAAGGAAGCAGCAGGGGCGGACACTGAAGCTTTCTTT. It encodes CASKEAAGADTEAFF.

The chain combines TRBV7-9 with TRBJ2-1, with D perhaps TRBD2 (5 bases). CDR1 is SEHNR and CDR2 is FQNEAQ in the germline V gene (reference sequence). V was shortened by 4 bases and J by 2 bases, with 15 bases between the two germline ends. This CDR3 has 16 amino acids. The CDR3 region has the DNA TGTGCCAGCAGCTCGGGGAACAGAAGACCCTACAATGAGCAGTTCTTC. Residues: CASSSGNRRPYNEQFF.

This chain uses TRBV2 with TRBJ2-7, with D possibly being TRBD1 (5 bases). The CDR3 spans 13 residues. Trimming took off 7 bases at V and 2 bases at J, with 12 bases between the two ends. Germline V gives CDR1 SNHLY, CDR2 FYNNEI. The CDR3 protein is CASTRERAYEQYF. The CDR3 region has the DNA TGTGCCAGCACCAGGGAAAGGGCCTACGAGCAGTACTTC.

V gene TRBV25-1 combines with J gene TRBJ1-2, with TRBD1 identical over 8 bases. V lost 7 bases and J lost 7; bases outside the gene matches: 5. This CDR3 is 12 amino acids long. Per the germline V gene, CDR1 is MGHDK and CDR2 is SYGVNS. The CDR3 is CASKGQASGYTF. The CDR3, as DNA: TGTGCCAGCAAGGGACAGGCCAGTGGCTACACCTTC.

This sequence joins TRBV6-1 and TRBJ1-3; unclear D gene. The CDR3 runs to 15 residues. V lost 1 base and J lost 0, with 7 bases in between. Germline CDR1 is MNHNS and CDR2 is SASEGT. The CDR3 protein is CASSEDGLSGNTIYF. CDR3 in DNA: TGTGCCAGCAGTGAAGACGGCCTCTCTGGAAACACCATATATTTT.

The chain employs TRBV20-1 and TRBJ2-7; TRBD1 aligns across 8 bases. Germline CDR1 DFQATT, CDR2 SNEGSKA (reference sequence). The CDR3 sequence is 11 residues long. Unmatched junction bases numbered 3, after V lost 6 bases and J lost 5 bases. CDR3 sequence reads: CSAGQVDEQYF. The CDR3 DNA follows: TGCAGTGCGGGACAGGTTGACGAGCAGTACTTC.

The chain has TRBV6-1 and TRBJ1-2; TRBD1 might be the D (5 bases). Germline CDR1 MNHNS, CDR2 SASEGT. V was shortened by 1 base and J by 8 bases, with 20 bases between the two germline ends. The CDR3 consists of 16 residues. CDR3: CASSEGLVVTGGGYTF. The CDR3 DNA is TGTGCCAGCAGTGAAGGACTAGTGGTTACAGGCGGAGGCTACACCTTC.

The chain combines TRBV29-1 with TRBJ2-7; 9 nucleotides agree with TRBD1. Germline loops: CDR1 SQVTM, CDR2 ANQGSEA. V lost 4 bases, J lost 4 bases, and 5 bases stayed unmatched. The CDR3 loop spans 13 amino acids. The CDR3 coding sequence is TGCAGCGTTGGGGGAGGGACAGGGTACGAGCAGTACTTC. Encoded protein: CSVGGGTGYEQYF.

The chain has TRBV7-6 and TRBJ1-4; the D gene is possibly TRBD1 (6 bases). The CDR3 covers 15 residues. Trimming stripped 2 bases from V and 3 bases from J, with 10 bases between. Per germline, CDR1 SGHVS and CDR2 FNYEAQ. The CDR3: CASSLIKGANEKLFF. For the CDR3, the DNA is TGTGCCAGCAGCTTAATCAAGGGGGCTAATGAAAAACTGTTTTTT. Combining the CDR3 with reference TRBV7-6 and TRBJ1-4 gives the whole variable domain GAGVSQSPRYKVTKRGQDVALRCDPISGHVSLYWYRQALGQGPEFLTYFNYEAQQDKSGLPNDRFSAERPEGSISTLTIQRTEQRDSAMYRCASSLIKGANEKLFFGSGTQLSVL.